The entry that follows covers one T cell receptor (beta chain) sequence. What it recognizes is unknown. The source of the sample is a study of regulatory T cells in long-lasting Graves disease. Turning to the study itself: Positivity for TSH receptor antibodies plus over 5 years of antithyroid drugs meant persistent Graves' disease. Study-wide points: Among persistent patients, a larger number of public clonotypes were shared (approximately 3,000) than among newly diagnosed patients (about 970).

Time point indicated: persistent/refractory GD, antithyroid drugs over 5 years with positive TRAb. RNA extracted from PBMCs served as the sequencing template. Each of the patients was recruited from an endocrinology department situated in Xi'an, China. The authors built TCR beta libraries using iRepertoire HTBI primers and Arm-PCR of CDR3 regions. Each CDR3 protein gets one entry after TCRdb re-called the multiplex PCR reads with MiXCR. The repertoire consists of approximately 440,000 distinct CDR3 sequences, with 23% occurring once and the leading ten covering 26%. The material sequenced was peripheral blood mononuclear cells (PBMCs), taken when the disease was refractory, from a patient treated with antithyroid drugs. This sequence was found in a female donor with Graves disease.

Written as DNA, the CDR3 is TGTGCCAGCAGTTACTCGTTCGCCTACGAGCAGTACTTC. It specifies CASSYSFAYEQYF. The chain couples TRBV6-2 or TRBV6-3 to TRBJ2-7; no definite D call. Germline V CDR1 and CDR2: MNHEY, SVGEGT. There are 13 residues in the CDR3. Trimming left V 0 bases short and J 2 bases short, with 5 bases between.